The 19 T cell receptor beta chains given below trace back to one sample, sequenced in a study of blood T cell repertoires in COVID-19. Sequenced by immunoSEQ multiplex PCR; TCRdb stores in-frame clones only, minus some. The data show 250,000 to 300,000 clones, under 90% seen once. Sequenced: peripheral blood. Receptors were obtained from a woman aged 55-70 years with active or convalescent COVID-19.

Here the CDR3 DNA reads TGCGCCCCCGGGGGGTTCTATGGCTACACCTTC. Protein: CAPGGFYGYTF. This chain joins TRBV5-1 and TRBJ1-2; a possible D gene is TRBD1 (5 bases). Trimming left V 10 bases short and J 4 bases short, with 11 bases between. The CDR3 loop spans 11 amino acids. Germline assignment: CDR1 SGHRS and CDR2 YFSETQ.

The chain recombines TRBV30 with TRBJ1-1; D perhaps matches TRBD1 (5 bases). The CDR3 sequence is 13 residues long. Germline CDR1 reads GTSNPN; CDR2 reads SVGIG (reference sequence). V shed 1 base and J shed 5 bases, with 11 bases lying between them. In DNA, the CDR3 is TGTGCCTGGAGTGGAAATTCAGGGACTGAAGCTTTCTTT. Encoded protein: CAWSGNSGTEAFF. Together with reference TRBV30 and TRBJ1-1, the CDR3 gives the full variable domain: SQTIHQWPATLVQPVGSPLSLECTVEGTSNPNLYWYRQAAGRGLQLLFYSVGIGQISSEVPQNLSASRPQDRQFILSSKKLLLSDSGFYLCAWSGNSGTEAFFGQGTRLTVV.

The chain carries TRBV11-2 and TRBJ2-7; TRBD2 might be the D (6 bases). Germline V CDR1 and CDR2: SGHAT, FQNNGV. V lost 0 bases, J lost 2 bases, and 8 bases lay in between. The CDR3 has 14 residues. The CDR3 loop reads CASSLDGGTYEQYF. The CDR3 region has the DNA TGTGCCAGCAGCTTAGATGGAGGGACCTACGAGCAGTACTTC.

The chain is built from TRBV20-1 and TRBJ2-4, with D hard to call. The germline V gene has CDR1 DFQATT and CDR2 SNEGSKA (reference sequence). The CDR3 sequence is 11 residues long. The V end was cut by 4 bases, the J end by 8 bases, with 9 bases between. The CDR3 reads CSAIPEDIQYF. In DNA form, the CDR3 reads TGCAGTGCTATTCCAGAGGACATTCAGTACTTC.

The chain recombines TRBV27 with TRBJ2-7; 9 nucleotides agree with TRBD2. V shed 2 bases and J 4 bases; nucleotides not matched to a gene: 9. The CDR3 contains 16 residues. Germline V gene lookup returns CDR1 MNHEY and CDR2 SMNVEV (reference sequence). The CDR3 loop reads CASSLRVAGEGYEQYF. CDR3 nucleotide sequence: TGTGCCAGCAGTTTAAGGGTAGCGGGGGAAGGTTACGAGCAGTACTTC.

V is TRBV30 and J is TRBJ1-6; D not certain. The V end lost 0 bases, the J end lost 4 bases, and 4 bases lay between the germline ends. The CDR3 length is 13 residues. The germline V gene encodes CDR1 GTSNPN and CDR2 SVGIG (reference sequence). This CDR3 reads CAWSVSYNSPLHF. CDR3 in DNA: TGTGCCTGGAGTGTCTCTTATAATTCACCCCTCCACTTT. Variable domain in full (rest from reference TRBV30 and TRBJ1-6): SQTIHQWPATLVQPVGSPLSLECTVEGTSNPNLYWYRQAAGRGLQLLFYSVGIGQISSEVPQNLSASRPQDRQFILSSKKLLLSDSGFYLCAWSVSYNSPLHFGNGTRLTVT.

The chain carries TRBV24-1 and TRBJ1-2; D not resolved. From germline, CDR1 is KGHDR and CDR2 SFDVKD. The CDR3 has 13 residues. V lost 5 bases and J 0 bases, leaving 6 bases between the germline ends. The CDR3 nucleotides are TGTGCCACCAGTGCGAGATCTAACTATGGCTACACCTTC. Amino acids: CATSARSNYGYTF.

J is TRBJ1-3 and V is TRBV19; TRBD1 aligns across 7 bases. Germline V gives CDR1 LNHDA, CDR2 SQIVND (reference sequence). This CDR3 comprises 14 residues. J lost 0 bases, V lost 8 bases, and 4 bases had no gene match. The CDR3 region is CASRGQNSGNTIYF. CDR3 sequence (DNA): TGTGCCAGTCGGGGACAGAACTCTGGAAACACCATATATTTT.

The rearrangement links TRBV7-6 to TRBJ2-3; D call uncertain. The CDR3 spans 16 residues. With 1 base removed from V and 0 bases from J, the gap between germline ends came to 11 bases. Germline V gives CDR1 SGHVS, CDR2 FNYEAQ. Here the CDR3 reads CASSLEQLSSTDTQYF. CDR3 nucleotides: TGTGCCAGCAGCTTAGAACAGCTTTCTAGCACAGATACGCAGTATTTT.

Written as DNA, the CDR3 is TGTGCCAGCAGCTTTAGCGGGGGGCAGGGGGAGACCCAGTACTTC. Translating it yields CASSFSGGQGETQYF. V usage is TRBV7-6 and J usage is TRBJ2-5; 10 bases are a match to TRBD2. CDR3 size: 15 residues. Germline V gene data show CDR1 as SGHVS and CDR2 as FNYEAQ. J was trimmed by 5 bases and V by 3 bases; bases with no gene match: 6.

The V and J genes are TRBV9 and TRBJ1-3, with a tentative D call TRBD1 (5 bases). The CDR3 is made up of 16 amino acids. Per the germline V gene, CDR1 is SGDLS and CDR2 is YYNGEE. V was trimmed by 4 bases and J by 4 bases, leaving 18 bases between them. The CDR3 sequence is CASSPYGGSSGNTIYF. The CDR3 DNA reads TGTGCCAGCAGCCCGTATGGGGGGTCGTCCGGAAACACCATATATTTT.

The chain is built from TRBV5-1 and TRBJ1-6; 7 bases align to TRBD1. V was clipped by 0 bases and J by 10 bases; unmatched bases: 1. CDR1 and CDR2 from the germline V gene are SGHRS and YFSETQ. The CDR3 totals 13 residues. The CDR3 DNA reads TGCGCCAGCAGCTTGGACAGGGGATCACCCCTCCACTTT. Translation gives CASSLDRGSPLHF.

V is TRBV5-1 and J is TRBJ2-1; 13 positions agree with TRBD2. The junction had 10 bases not matched to a gene; V was cut back by 2 bases and J by 8 bases. The CDR3 is 17 amino acids. The germline V gene has CDR1 SGHRS and CDR2 YFSETQ. In DNA form, the CDR3 reads TGCGCCAGCAGCTTCGGACTAGCGGGGGTACCTCAGTATGAGCAGTTCTTC. Encoded protein: CASSFGLAGVPQYEQFF.

This clone was counted once. The V and J genes are TRBV15 and TRBJ1-2; 11 bases line up with TRBD1. After removal of 6 bases from V and 1 base from J, the junction contained 10 bases not matched to a gene. The CDR3 consists of 17 residues. Germline CDR1 reads LNHNV; CDR2 reads YYDKDF (reference sequence). The chain's CDR3 is CATREFGQGANNYGYTF. DNA for the CDR3: TGTGCCACCAGAGAATTCGGACAGGGGGCTAATAACTATGGCTACACCTTC.

The chain joins TRBV6-2 or TRBV6-3 to TRBJ2-1, with TRBD2 identical over 10 bases. V gave up 4 bases and J gave up 5 bases; unmatched junction bases: 8. In germline, CDR1 is MNHEY, CDR2 SVGEGT. The CDR3 consists of 16 residues. The CDR3 DNA sequence: TGTGCCAGCAGTTCTATAGCGGGGGGCAAAAACAATGAGCAGTTCTTC. Its protein is CASSSIAGGKNNEQFF.

This sequence joins TRBV5-5 and TRBJ2-2, with 7 bases lining up with TRBD1. The J segment lost 1 base and the V segment lost 1 base, leaving 7 bases of the junction unmatched. CDR1 SGHKS and CDR2 YYEKEE come from the germline V gene (reference sequence). This CDR3 contains 17 residues. CDR3: CASSLSPGQRNTGELFF. The CDR3 DNA is TGTGCCAGCAGCTTGTCTCCGGGACAGAGGAACACCGGGGAGCTGTTTTTT.

The CDR3 spells CASSSDSEQPQHF. The CDR3 DNA sequence: TGCGCCAGCAGCTCGGACAGTGAACAGCCCCAGCATTTT. This rearrangement joins TRBV5-1 to TRBJ1-5; D is possibly TRBD1 (6 bases). The CDR3 totals 13 residues. Trimming stripped 3 bases from V and 7 bases from J, with 11 bases between. CDR1 and CDR2 from the germline V gene are SGHRS and YFSETQ.

The chain joins TRBV6-4 to TRBJ2-3, with TRBD2 as a possible D gene (7 bases). Trimming cost V 2 bases and J 2 bases, with 11 bases left between them. CDR1 is MRHNA, CDR2 SNTAGT, per germline. The CDR3 sequence is 15 residues long. CDR3 in amino acids: CASSDPGGPTDTQYF. The CDR3 region has the DNA TGTGCCAGCAGTGACCCCGGGGGGCCCACAGATACGCAGTATTTT.

V usage is TRBV27 and J usage is TRBJ1-4; the D gene is possibly TRBD1 (5 bases). The CDR3 runs 16 residues. Germline CDR1 MNHEY, CDR2 SMNVEV (reference sequence). The ends were cut back, 4 bases at V and 5 bases at J, with 17 bases in the middle. The CDR3 loop reads CASSSDKARANEKLFF. Written as DNA, the CDR3 is TGTGCCAGCAGTTCGGACAAGGCCAGGGCGAATGAAAAACTGTTTTTT.